Below, 20 T cell receptor beta chains from the same sample are listed, as sequenced in a study of response to subunit inactivated influenza vaccine. MiXCR, applied by TCRdb to the RT-PCR reads, yields one record per CDR3 protein. Found here are roughly 650,000 distinct CDR3 sequences, less than 20% of them singletons; the top ten hold roughly 10%. The sequencing here drew on PBMCs from blood, taken 11 to 12 days after vaccination. These receptors were collected from a man aged 50-60 years who received an inactivated influenza vaccine.

There are a few counts of this clonotype. This sequence joins TRBV12-3 or TRBV12-4 and TRBJ1-1, with a weak D call TRBD1 (5 bases). Deletions cut 3 bases from V and 4 bases from J, with 12 bases between. The CDR3 extends over 14 amino acids. In DNA, the CDR3 is TGTGCCAGCAGTTTCGGGGCCCGAGGCACTGAAGCTTTCTTT. It specifies CASSFGARGTEAFF.

The gene calls are TRBV2 and TRBJ2-2; D perhaps matches TRBD2 (6 bases). The germline gives CDR1 SNHLY, CDR2 FYNNEI. Trimming removed 8 bases from V and 3 bases from J, with 7 bases in between. There are 12 residues in the CDR3. CDR3 protein: CASGGYTGELFF. The CDR3 DNA is TGTGCCAGCGGGGGGTACACCGGGGAGCTGTTTTTT.

A few counts support this clonotype. The chain is built from TRBV7-2 and TRBJ2-1; 8 bases are shared with TRBD2. This CDR3 has 15 amino acids. In germline, CDR1 is SGHTA, CDR2 FQGNSA. With V trimmed by 2 bases and J by 4 bases, 4 bases remained unmatched. CDR3 sequence: CASSLIAGTYNEQFF. The CDR3 nucleotides are TGTGCCAGCAGCTTAATAGCGGGAACTTACAATGAGCAGTTCTTC.

On this clonotype: One end of the junction is discordant with germline, which a read error may explain. J is TRBJ2-3 and V is TRBV20-1; 11 nucleotides agree with TRBD2. The CDR3 consists of 15 residues. The germline V gene has CDR1 DFQATT and CDR2 SNEGSKA (reference sequence). CDR3 nucleotide sequence: TGCAGTGCTTCCAGCCTAGCGGGAGGCACAGTTACGCAGTATTTT. This codes for CSASSLAGGTVTQYF.

This clonotype showed up just a few times. The chain combines TRBV7-2 with TRBJ2-3, with 8 bases lining up with TRBD2. CDR1 is SGHTA, CDR2 FQGNSA, per germline. The CDR3 is made up of 16 amino acids. Losses at the gene ends were 5 bases for V and 4 bases for J; bases not matched to a gene: 11. The CDR3 reads CASSVRLASLPDTQYF. CDR3 nucleotide sequence: TGTGCCAGCAGCGTACGACTAGCGTCCCTCCCAGATACGCAGTATTTT. The full variable domain, with the rest looked up from reference TRBV7-2 and TRBJ2-3, is GAGVSQSPSNKVTEKGKDVELRCDPISGHTALYWYRQSLGQGLEFLIYFQGNSAPDKSGLPSDRFSAERTGGSVSTLTIQRTQQEDSAVYLCASSVRLASLPDTQYFGPGTRLTVL.

There are many counts of this clonotype. The chain is built from TRBV11-2 and TRBJ2-2; 7 bases agree with TRBD2. V dropped 2 bases and J dropped 8; count of bases not matched to a gene: 5. There are 14 residues in the CDR3. The germline V gene encodes CDR1 SGHAT and CDR2 FQNNGV. The CDR3 DNA reads TGTGCCAGCAGCTTACGAACAGCGGGGGGGGAGCTGTTTTTT. Translation: CASSLRTAGGELFF.

The V call is TRBV7-2, the J call TRBJ1-6, with 9 bases lining up with TRBD1. The CDR3 has 15 amino acids. V shed 1 base, J shed 9 bases, and the junction held 4 bases outside the gene matches. Germline V gene data show CDR1 as SGHTA and CDR2 as FQGNSA. CDR3 amino acids: CASSLERTGASPLHF. In DNA, the CDR3 is TGTGCCAGCAGCTTAGAAAGGACAGGGGCTTCACCCCTCCACTTT. Full variable domain (outside the CDR3, taken from reference TRBV7-2 and TRBJ1-6): GAGVSQSPSNKVTEKGKDVELRCDPISGHTALYWYRQSLGQGLEFLIYFQGNSAPDKSGLPSDRFSAERTGGSVSTLTIQRTQQEDSAVYLCASSLERTGASPLHFGNGTRLTVT.

The chain has TRBV7-8 and TRBJ1-1; D uncertain. V lost 6 bases to trimming and J lost 1 base, with 9 bases between them. This CDR3 comprises 13 residues. Germline V gene data show CDR1 as SGHVS and CDR2 as FQNEAQ. CDR3: CASRVAGNTEAFF. The CDR3 coding sequence is TGTGCCAGCAGAGTAGCGGGGAACACTGAAGCTTTCTTT.

The genes are TRBV15 and TRBJ1-1; D unclear. Trimming pared 7 bases from V and 1 base from J, leaving 13 bases between. Germline-derived CDR1 and CDR2 are LNHNV and YYDKDF (reference sequence). This CDR3 comprises 14 residues. The DNA of the CDR3 is TGTGCCACCACCAGCGCGTGGGGGAACACTGAAGCTTTCTTT. It codes for CATTSAWGNTEAFF.

This clonotype was observed many times. This chain uses TRBV10-3 with TRBJ2-1; D might be TRBD2 (6 bases). The length of the CDR3 is 24 residues. Trimming shortened V by 0 bases and J by 6 bases, and 39 bases separated the two germline ends. Germline CDR1 and CDR2: ENHRY and SYGVKD. CDR3 region: CAISESIRSRGPGRMGVSGNEQFF. The DNA of the CDR3 is TGTGCCATCAGTGAGTCGATTAGGTCACGCGGCCCTGGGAGGATGGGAGTGTCCGGCAATGAGCAGTTCTTC.

V gene TRBV5-6 combines with J gene TRBJ1-2, with TRBD1 identical over 9 bases. Germline lookup yields CDR1 SGHDT and CDR2 YYEEEE. The V gene end was trimmed by 4 bases and the J gene end by 5 bases; junction bases not matched to a gene: 9. The CDR3 length is 15 residues. In DNA, the CDR3 is TGTGCCAGCAGCCATCCGACAGGGGGAGAATATGGCTACACCTTC. Translation: CASSHPTGGEYGYTF.

In this sample, this clonotype turned up a few times. The rearrangement uses TRBV6-5 and TRBJ2-3; 11 bases agree with TRBD1. The ends lost 2 bases at V and 4 bases at J; junction bases unmatched: 8. CDR1 and CDR2 from the germline V gene are MNHEY and SVGAGI. CDR3 size: 17 residues. The CDR3 region has the DNA TGTGCCAGCAGTTACCCCCTGGGACAGGGGGTTTCAGATACGCAGTATTTT. Protein sequence: CASSYPLGQGVSDTQYF.

The V call is TRBV20-1, the J call TRBJ2-1; 12 bases map to TRBD2. J was trimmed by 7 bases and V by 6 bases; bases with no gene match: 10. The CDR3 is 15 residues long. Germline V gives CDR1 DFQATT, CDR2 SNEGSKA (reference sequence). CDR3 protein: CSATLAGGPKNEQFF. The CDR3 nucleotides are TGCAGTGCCACTCTAGCGGGGGGGCCGAAAAATGAGCAGTTCTTC.

The J gene is TRBJ1-1, the V gene TRBV27, with 12 bases fitting TRBD1. Trimming removed 5 bases from V and 3 bases from J; junction bases left unmatched: 4. The CDR3 spans 15 residues. From germline, CDR1 is MNHEY and CDR2 SMNVEV (reference sequence). The CDR3 is CASSAGTGGYTEAFF. CDR3 in DNA: TGTGCCAGCAGTGCCGGGACAGGGGGCTACACTGAAGCTTTCTTT.

The CDR3 is CASRPRTPWDEQFF. The CDR3 bases are TGTGCCAGCAGGCCAAGGACCCCCTGGGATGAGCAGTTCTTC. The rearrangement links TRBV6-2 or TRBV6-3 to TRBJ2-1, with no clear D. This CDR3 contains 14 residues. CDR1 and CDR2 from the germline V gene are MNHEY and SVGEGT. Trimming removed 6 bases at V and 8 bases at J, with 17 bases between.

This clonotype was found a few times. The chain uses TRBV29-1 and TRBJ2-7, with 11 bases fitting TRBD2. V gave up 4 bases and J gave up 5 bases; unmatched junction bases: 10. The CDR3 length is 15 residues. Germline CDR1 reads SQVTM; CDR2 reads ANQGSEA. The CDR3 DNA reads as TGCAGCGTTGGGGGACTAGCGGACAACCTAAACGAGCAGTACTTC. It is translated as CSVGGLADNLNEQYF.

A few counts support this clonotype. This chain uses TRBV20-1 with TRBJ1-1; TRBD1 matches 7 bases. This CDR3 has 14 residues. J lost 1 base, V lost 3 bases, and 5 bases had no gene match. Germline CDR1 DFQATT, CDR2 SNEGSKA (reference sequence). The CDR3 sequence is CSASVGGSNTEAFF. DNA of the CDR3: TGCAGTGCTAGCGTAGGGGGCTCGAACACTGAAGCTTTCTTT.

The chain uses TRBV11-2 and TRBJ2-5, with 8 bases identical to TRBD2. Losses at the gene ends were 2 bases for V and 5 bases for J; bases not matched to a gene: 10. The CDR3 is 16 amino acids. Germline V gene lookup returns CDR1 SGHAT and CDR2 FQNNGV. The DNA of the CDR3 is TGTGCCAGCAGCTTACAACTAGCGGCTCCAAGTGAGACCCAGTACTTC. Amino acids: CASSLQLAAPSETQYF. The full variable domain, in which reference TRBV11-2 and TRBJ2-5 provide the parts outside the CDR3, is EAGVAQSPRYKIIEKRQSVAFWCNPISGHATLYWYQQILGQGPKLLIQFQNNGVVDDSQLPKDRFSAERLKGVDSTLKIQPAKLEDSAVYLCASSLQLAAPSETQYFGPGTRLLVL.

This clonotype was seen more than once but under ten times. This chain joins TRBV4-3 and TRBJ2-1, with D uncertain. Germline V lookup: CDR1 LGHNA, CDR2 YSLEER. CDR3 length: 15 amino acids. Trimming removed 1 base from V and 7 bases from J, with 14 bases in between. Here the CDR3 DNA reads TGCGCCAGCAGCCAAGGGACGGATGAATTAAATGAGCAGTTCTTC. This encodes CASSQGTDELNEQFF.

This chain links TRBV12-3 or TRBV12-4 with TRBJ1-2; D possibly corresponds to TRBD1 (5 bases). The V end lost 5 bases, the J end lost 5 bases, and 18 bases lay between the germline ends. CDR3 length equals 15 residues. CDR3 protein: CASSGLGTAGYGYTF. The DNA of the CDR3 is TGTGCCAGCAGTGGTTTGGGGACCGCAGGGTATGGCTACACCTTC.